The T cell receptor beta chain under discussion was sequenced for a study of T cells after posttransplantation cyclophosphamide. Cells defined as naive were viable CD3+CD4+ or CD3+CD8+ and CCR7+CD45RA+CD45RO-CD95-CD27+CD28+. Generated by immunoSEQ multiplex PCR, the TCRdb table keeps only in-frame clones and is missing some. Here the sample spans 31,000 or so clones, over 75% being singletons. Study-wide results and limits: TRB overlap between skin or GI tissue T cells and blood was limited. Later blood repertoires were often dominated by clones from the donor CD8+ memory compartment.

Germline V gene sequence: CDR1 SGHDT, CDR2 YYEEEE. The CDR3 length is 14 residues. With 0 bases clipped from V and 8 bases from J, the junction kept 4 bases outside the gene matches. Worth noting for this clone: The antigen is unknown.

Sequencing used naive CD4+ T cells sorted from blood. The V call is TRBV5-6, the J call TRBJ2-7, with 11 bases matching TRBD2. This clonotype was sampled from a man aged 25 to 45 in good health and a related stem cell transplant donor. The CDR3 region has the DNA TGTGCCAGCAGCTTGGAGGCTAGCGGGAGGAAGCAGTACTTC. Protein sequence: CASSLEASGRKQYF.